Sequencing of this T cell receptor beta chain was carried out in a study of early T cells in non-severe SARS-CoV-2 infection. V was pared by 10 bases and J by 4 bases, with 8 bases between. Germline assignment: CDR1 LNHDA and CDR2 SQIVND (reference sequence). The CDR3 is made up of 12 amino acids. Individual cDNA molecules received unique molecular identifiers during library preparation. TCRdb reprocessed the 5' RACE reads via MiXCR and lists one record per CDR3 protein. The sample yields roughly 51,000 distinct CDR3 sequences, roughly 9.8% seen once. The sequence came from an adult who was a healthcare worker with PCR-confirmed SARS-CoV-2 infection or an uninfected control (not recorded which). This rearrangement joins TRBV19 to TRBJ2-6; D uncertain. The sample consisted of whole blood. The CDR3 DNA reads TGTGCCACCCTGGGGGGGGCCAACGTCCTGACTTTC. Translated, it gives CATLGGANVLTF.